A selection of T cell receptor beta chains follows, all from one sample in a study of read filtering for tumor transcriptome and immune sequencing. One entry per CDR3 protein, called by TCRdb with MiXCR from the reads. This sample has tens of thousands of distinct CDR3 sequences, with about 12% found just once. Sample: a population of CD138-negative cells sorted from bone marrow. Every receptor here comes from a donor aged 40 or over with multiple myeloma. Each CDR3 is given with its conserved first and last residue. The D gene is left open where the match is weak. The listing skips clone size in some rows; elsewhere it reads once, few, many or a size class.

CDR3,DNA,D,size,length,V,J
CSVTRDTGELFF,TGCAGCGTTACCAGAGACACCGGGGAGCTGTTTTTT,NA,many,12,TRBV29-1,TRBJ2-2
CASSYLGSLQNYGYTF,TGTGCCAGCAGTTACTTAGGGAGTTTGCAGAACTATGGCTACACCTTC,NA,many,16,TRBV6-5,TRBJ1-2
CASSQRTSGTSTDTQYF,TGCGCCAGCAGCCAACGGACTAGCGGGACTAGCACAGATACGCAGTATTTT,TRBD2,many,17,TRBV4-3,TRBJ2-3
CSALNDREYQETQYF,TGCAGTGCATTAAACGACAGAGAATACCAAGAGACCCAGTACTTC,NA,many,15,TRBV20-1,TRBJ2-5
CASSYKPHGPSNEKLFF,TGTGCCAGCAGTTACAAACCGCACGGGCCCTCAAATGAAAAACTGTTTTTT,NA,many,17,TRBV6-5,TRBJ1-4
CASRPELVGYGYTF,TGTGCCAGCAGGCCAGAGCTGGTAGGGTATGGCTACACCTTC,NA,many,14,TRBV27,TRBJ1-2
CASSALAGSGNEQFF,TGTGCCAGCAGTGCACTAGCGGGTTCGGGGAATGAGCAGTTCTTC,TRBD2,many,15,TRBV2,TRBJ2-1
CASTAGTGSYNEQFF,TGTGCCAGCACCGCCGGGACAGGTTCCTACAATGAGCAGTTCTTC,TRBD1,many,15,TRBV11-1,TRBJ2-1
CASSPRPFSSYNEQFF,TGTGCCAGCAGCCCTAGGCCGTTTAGCTCCTACAATGAGCAGTTCTTC,NA,medium-sized,16,TRBV7-3,TRBJ2-1
CASSLVGWASNNEQFF,TGTGCCAGCAGCTTGGTCGGTTGGGCTTCTAACAATGAGCAGTTCTTC,NA,many,16,TRBV5-6,TRBJ2-1
CASRTGLVGMNTEAFF,TGTGCCAGCAGAACAGGGCTCGTGGGGATGAACACTGAAGCTTTCTTT,NA,many,16,TRBV7-9,TRBJ1-1
CASSFRGYQPQHF,TGTGCCAGCAGTTTCAGGGGGTATCAGCCCCAGCATTTT,TRBD1,many,13,TRBV28,TRBJ1-5
CASSLDTATQYF,TGTGCCAGCAGCTTAGACACTGCGACCCAGTACTTC,NA,many,12,TRBV7-8,TRBJ2-5
CASSLDWDNQPQHF,TGTGCCAGCAGCTTAGATTGGGACAATCAGCCCCAGCATTTT,NA,many,14,TRBV11-2,TRBJ1-5
CASSRGGGLGEQYF,TGCGCCAGCAGCCGAGGTGGTGGATTGGGTGAGCAGTACTTC,NA,many,14,TRBV5-1,TRBJ2-7
CSARTGAGGTNHEQFF,TGCAGTGCTAGAACAGGGGCGGGAGGCACTAATCATGAGCAGTTCTTC,NA,many,16,TRBV20-1,TRBJ2-1
CASSLSLTGNYGYTF,TGCGCCAGCAGCCTTTCTCTGACAGGGAACTATGGCTACACCTTC,TRBD1,many,15,TRBV4-1,TRBJ1-2
CRARVEGNEQFF,TGCAGAGCTCGGGTTGAAGGAAATGAGCAGTTCTTC,NA,many,12,TRBV20-1,TRBJ2-1
CASSTGTGPYEQYF,TGTGCCAGTAGCACCGGGACAGGGCCCTACGAGCAGTACTTC,TRBD1,many,14,TRBV19,TRBJ2-7
CSARGPPEPSNTQYF,TGCAGTGCTAGGGGACCGCCAGAGCCCTCCAATACGCAGTATTTT,NA,many,15,TRBV20-1,TRBJ2-3
CASSHYLQRNTGELFF,TGTGCCAGCAGTCATTACCTACAAAGGAACACCGGGGAGCTGTTTTTT,NA,many,16,TRBV6-6,TRBJ2-2
CSVDCGRAGETQYF,TGCAGCGTTGATTGCGGGAGGGCCGGGGAGACCCAGTACTTC,TRBD2,many,14,TRBV29-1,TRBJ2-5
CAWSVAGFLGYTF,TGTGCCTGGAGTGTAGCGGGGTTTTTGGGCTACACCTTC,NA,many,13,TRBV30,TRBJ1-2
CASSPRLEDEQFF,TGTGCCAGCTCGCCCCGACTAGAGGATGAGCAGTTCTTC,NA,many,13,TRBV18,TRBJ2-1
CASSLGGGPLHF,TGTGCCAGCAGCTTAGGAGGGGGACCCCTCCACTTT,NA,many,12,TRBV7-6,TRBJ1-6
CSAKSAGTLWGETQYF,TGCAGTGCTAAGAGCGCCGGGACGCTTTGGGGGGAGACCCAGTACTTC,NA,many,16,TRBV20-1,TRBJ2-5
CASSLETHEQYF,TGTGCCAGCAGTTTAGAGACCCACGAGCAGTACTTC,NA,many,12,TRBV12-3/TRBV12-4,TRBJ2-7
CASSPRGAGANEQFF,TGTGCCAGCAGCCCCCGGGGGGCGGGGGCCAATGAGCAGTTCTTC,NA,many,15,TRBV9,TRBJ2-1
CASAEQGSTDTQYF,TGTGCCAGCGCGGAACAGGGGAGCACAGATACGCAGTATTTT,TRBD1,many,14,TRBV6-2/TRBV6-3,TRBJ2-3
CSARSGTRLAGGYEQFF,TGCAGTGCTAGATCGGGAACAAGACTAGCGGGAGGCTATGAGCAGTTCTTC,TRBD2,few,17,TRBV20-1,TRBJ2-1
CASSFQAPNTEAFF,TGTGCCAGCAGCTTTCAGGCCCCGAACACTGAAGCTTTCTTT,NA,many,14,TRBV5-6,TRBJ1-1
CASTGGTDTQYF,TGTGCCAGTACGGGGGGCACAGATACGCAGTATTTT,NA,many,12,TRBV19,TRBJ2-3
CASSERHHRPHEQYF,TGTGCCAGCAGTGAACGGCACCACCGTCCCCACGAGCAGTACTTC,NA,NA,15,TRBV6-1,TRBJ2-7
CASSVAQGEGEQFF,TGTGCCAGCAGCGTCGCACAGGGGGAGGGTGAGCAGTTCTTC,NA,many,14,TRBV9,TRBJ2-1
CASSQEFGPDRGKGNEQFF,TGCGCCAGCAGCCAAGAATTTGGCCCCGACAGGGGTAAAGGAAATGAGCAGTTCTTC,TRBD1,medium-sized,19,TRBV4-1,TRBJ2-1
CASSGSSGTEASF,TGTGCCAGTAGTGGCTCGAGCGGCACTGAAGCTTCCTTT,NA,NA,13,TRBV19,TRBJ1-1
CASSARTSGSREQFF,TGTGCCAGCAGCGCCCGGACTAGCGGGAGTCGCGAGCAGTTCTTC,TRBD2,many,15,TRBV11-2,TRBJ2-1
CASSLRVAGQETQYF,TGTGCCAGCAGCCTTAGGGTAGCGGGACAGGAGACCCAGTACTTC,NA,many,15,TRBV5-4,TRBJ2-5
CSASRDRVVWEQFF,TGCAGTGCTAGTCGGGACAGGGTTGTGTGGGAGCAGTTCTTC,TRBD1,few,14,TRBV20-1,TRBJ2-1
CASTRERFEKLFF,TGTGCCAGCACGAGAGAGCGATTCGAAAAACTGTTTTTT,NA,many,13,TRBV2,TRBJ1-4
CASSLGPSQPQHF,TGTGCCAGCAGCCTCGGGCCTAGTCAGCCCCAGCATTTT,NA,many,13,TRBV14,TRBJ1-5
CASSSLAGHTGELFF,TGTGCCAGCAGCTCCTTAGCGGGACACACCGGGGAGCTGTTTTTT,TRBD2,many,15,TRBV7-2,TRBJ2-2
CASSSPPGHGDNSPLHF,TGTGCCAGCAGCTCCCCACCGGGACATGGAGATAATTCACCCCTCCACTTT,NA,NA,17,TRBV5-5,TRBJ1-6
CASSEQGVTGELFF,TGTGCCAGCAGTGAACAGGGAGTCACCGGGGAGCTGTTTTTT,NA,many,14,TRBV2,TRBJ2-2
CASRDLFTDTQYF,TGCGCCAGCAGGGACCTCTTCACAGATACGCAGTATTTT,NA,many,13,TRBV5-1,TRBJ2-3
CASRLSPRLNTEAFF,TGCGCCAGCCGTCTGTCACCCAGATTGAACACTGAAGCTTTCTTT,NA,many,15,TRBV5-1,TRBJ1-1